The clone carrying this T cell receptor beta chain was recorded a few times. Stable hyperthyroidism: no ophthalmopathy progression over 18 months of follow-up. The data originate from a study of T cells in Graves' hyperthyroidism and ophthalmopathy. RNA transcripts gave rise to amplified TCR beta CDR3 regions. TCR CDR3 regions were first amplified by RT-PCR with HTBI primers. TCRdb reprocessed the multiplex PCR reads via MiXCR and lists one record per CDR3 protein. The table includes 540,000 or so distinct CDR3 sequences, about a sixth detected once. Trimming removed 9 bases from V and 4 bases from J, with 19 bases in between. The CDR3 is made up of 15 amino acids. The germline CDR1 and CDR2 sequences are LNHDA and SQIVND (reference sequence).

The rearrangement joins TRBV19 to TRBJ2-1; D remains unclear. Sequenced sample: blood. This TCR was sampled from a woman aged 30 to 39 with Graves' hyperthyroidism. The CDR3 DNA is TGTGCCAGCACCGATTGGGCACTCCCATACAATGAGCAGTTCTTC. Its protein product is CASTDWALPYNEQFF.